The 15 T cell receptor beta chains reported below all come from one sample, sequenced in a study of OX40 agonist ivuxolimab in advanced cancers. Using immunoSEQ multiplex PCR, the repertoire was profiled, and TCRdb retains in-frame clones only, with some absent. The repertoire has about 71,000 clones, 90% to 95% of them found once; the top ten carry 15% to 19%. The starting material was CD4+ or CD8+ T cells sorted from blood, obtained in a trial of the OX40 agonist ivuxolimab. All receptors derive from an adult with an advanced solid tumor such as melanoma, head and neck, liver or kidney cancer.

The CDR3 DNA follows: TGTGCCAGCAGTCGTCAGGATAGCAATCAGCCCCAGCATTTT. The encoded protein is CASSRQDSNQPQHF. This chain connects TRBV28 to TRBJ1-5; no reliable D call. This CDR3 has 14 amino acids. Trimming pared 5 bases from V and 0 bases from J, leaving 8 bases between. Germline V gene lookup returns CDR1 MDHEN and CDR2 SYDVKM.

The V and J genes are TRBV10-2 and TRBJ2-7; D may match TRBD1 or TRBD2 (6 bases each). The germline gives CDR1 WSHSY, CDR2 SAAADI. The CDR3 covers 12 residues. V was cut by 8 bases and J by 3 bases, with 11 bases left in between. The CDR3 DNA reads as TGCGCCAGCTCCGAGGGGGGCTACGAGCAGTACTTC. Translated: CASSEGGYEQYF.

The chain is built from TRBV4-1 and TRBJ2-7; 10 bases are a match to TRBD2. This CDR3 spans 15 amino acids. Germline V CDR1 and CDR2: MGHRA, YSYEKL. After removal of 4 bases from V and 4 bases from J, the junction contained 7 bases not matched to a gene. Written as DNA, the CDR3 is TGCGCCAGCAGCCCGAGCGGGGGGGCCCGGTACGAGCAGTACTTC. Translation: CASSPSGGARYEQYF.

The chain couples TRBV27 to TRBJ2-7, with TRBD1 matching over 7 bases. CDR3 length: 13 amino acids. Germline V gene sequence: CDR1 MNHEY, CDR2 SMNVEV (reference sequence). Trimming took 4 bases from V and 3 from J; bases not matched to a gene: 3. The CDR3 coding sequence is TGTGCCAGCAGTTCCCGACAGGGCTACGAGCAGTACTTC. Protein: CASSSRQGYEQYF.

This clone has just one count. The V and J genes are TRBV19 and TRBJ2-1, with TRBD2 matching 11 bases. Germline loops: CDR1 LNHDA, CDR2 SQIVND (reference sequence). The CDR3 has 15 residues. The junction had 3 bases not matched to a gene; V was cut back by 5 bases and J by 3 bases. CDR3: CASSVLAGVYNEQFF. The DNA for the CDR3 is TGTGCCAGTAGTGTACTAGCGGGGGTCTACAATGAGCAGTTCTTC.

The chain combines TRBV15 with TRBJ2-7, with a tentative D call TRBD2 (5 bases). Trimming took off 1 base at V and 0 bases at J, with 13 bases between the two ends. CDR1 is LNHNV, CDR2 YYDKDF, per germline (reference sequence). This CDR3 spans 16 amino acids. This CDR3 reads CATSRGKSGPSYEQYF. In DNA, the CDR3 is TGTGCCACCAGCAGAGGAAAAAGCGGTCCCTCCTACGAGCAGTACTTC.

DNA for the CDR3: TGCGCCAGCAGCCCTGATGCTGGAGTAGCGCGGAGCTCCTACAATGAGCAGTTCTTC. Translated: CASSPDAGVARSSYNEQFF. The chain employs TRBV4-3 and TRBJ2-1, with a possible D match to TRBD2 (5 bases). Germline V gene sequence: CDR1 LGHNA, CDR2 YSLEER. V lost 4 bases, J lost 0 bases, and 22 bases lay in between. The CDR3 length is 19 residues.

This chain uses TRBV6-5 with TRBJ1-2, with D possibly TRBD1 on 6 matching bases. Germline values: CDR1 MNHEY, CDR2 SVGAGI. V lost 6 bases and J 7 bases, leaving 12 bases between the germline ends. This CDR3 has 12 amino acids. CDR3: CASSFTGSGYTF. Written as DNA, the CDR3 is TGTGCCAGCAGCTTTACAGGGTCTGGCTACACCTTC.

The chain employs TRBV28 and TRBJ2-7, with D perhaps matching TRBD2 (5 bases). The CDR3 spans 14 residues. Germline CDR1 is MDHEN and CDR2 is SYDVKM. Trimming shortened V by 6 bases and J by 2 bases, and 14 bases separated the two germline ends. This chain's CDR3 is CASSPEGSAYEQYF. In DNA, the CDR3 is TGTGCCAGCAGCCCGGAAGGGAGTGCCTACGAGCAGTACTTC.

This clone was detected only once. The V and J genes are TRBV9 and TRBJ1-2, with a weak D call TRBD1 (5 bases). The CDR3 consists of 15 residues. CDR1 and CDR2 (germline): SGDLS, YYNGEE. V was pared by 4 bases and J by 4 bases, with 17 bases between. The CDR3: CASSPGGGSSYGYTF. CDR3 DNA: TGTGCCAGCAGCCCCGGTGGGGGAAGCTCCTATGGCTACACCTTC. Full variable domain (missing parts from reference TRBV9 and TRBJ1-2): DSGVTQTPKHLITATGQRVTLRCSPRSGDLSVYWYQQSLDQGLQFLIQYYNGEERAKGNILERFSAQQFPDLHSELNLSSLELGDSALYFCASSPGGGSSYGYTFGSGTRLTVV.

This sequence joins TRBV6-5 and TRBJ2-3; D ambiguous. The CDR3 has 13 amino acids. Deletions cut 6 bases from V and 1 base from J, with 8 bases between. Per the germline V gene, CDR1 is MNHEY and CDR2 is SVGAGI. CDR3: CASSDLGTDTQYF. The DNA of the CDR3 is TGTGCCAGCAGCGACCTAGGCACAGATACGCAGTATTTT.

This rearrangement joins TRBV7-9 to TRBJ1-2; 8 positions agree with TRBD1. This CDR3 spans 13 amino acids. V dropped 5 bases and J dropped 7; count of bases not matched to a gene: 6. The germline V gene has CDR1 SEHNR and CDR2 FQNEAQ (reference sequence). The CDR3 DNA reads TGTGCCAGCAGCCTGGGACAGGCTATTGGCTACACCTTC. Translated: CASSLGQAIGYTF.

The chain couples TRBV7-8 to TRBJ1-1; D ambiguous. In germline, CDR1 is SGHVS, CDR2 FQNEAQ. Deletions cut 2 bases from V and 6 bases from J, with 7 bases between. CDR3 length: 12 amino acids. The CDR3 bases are TGTGCCAGCAGCTTAATGAGTGCTGAAGCTTTCTTT. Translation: CASSLMSAEAFF.

The CDR3 is CASSPSPEQFF. CDR3 DNA sequence: TGTGCCAGCAGCCCCTCCCCTGAGCAGTTCTTC. J is TRBJ2-1 and V is TRBV5-6; D is ambiguous. Trimming shortened V by 4 bases and J by 9 bases, and 8 bases separated the two germline ends. CDR1 and CDR2 (germline): SGHDT, YYEEEE. This CDR3 region has 11 residues.

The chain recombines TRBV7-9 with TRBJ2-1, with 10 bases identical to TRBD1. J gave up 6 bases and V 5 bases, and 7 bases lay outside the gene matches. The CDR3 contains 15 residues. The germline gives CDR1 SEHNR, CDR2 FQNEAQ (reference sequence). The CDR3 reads CASSQDRGLGNEQFF. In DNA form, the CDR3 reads TGTGCCAGCAGCCAAGACAGGGGGCTCGGCAATGAGCAGTTCTTC.